What follows are 32 T cell receptor beta chains derived from one specimen sequenced in a study of cytomegalovirus exposure and HLA in healthy donors (dated by TCRdb to the late 2010s). Libraries were prepared through the immunoSEQ multiplex PCR assay. For the multiplex PCR, a mixture combining 60 forward primers for TCR Vbeta segments and 13 reverse primers for TCR Jbeta segments was used. The table comes from immuneACCESS by way of TCRdb, which keeps in-frame sequences with V and J called. Part of the clones is missing from these tables; in studies checked, under half for an unresolved V gene and the rest for unknown reasons. The sample's table lists a count of 31,000 or so clones. The leading ten clones occupy around 4.7% of the sample. Sample: PBMCs. The receptor set was obtained from a female donor in good health and CMV-seronegative.

Here the CDR3 reads CASSLYLTGELFF. Written as DNA, the CDR3 is TGTGCCAGTAGTTTGTATTTAACCGGGGAGCTGTTTTTT. V is TRBV19 and J is TRBJ2-2; unclear D gene. This CDR3 is built from 13 residues. V lost 5 bases to trimming and J lost 5 bases, with 9 bases between them. Germline values: CDR1 LNHDA, CDR2 SQIVND (reference sequence).

CDR3 DNA: TGTGCCACCACCCGGGGGGGGCTGGAGGAGACCCAGTACTTC. Its protein is CATTRGGLEETQYF. The J gene is TRBJ2-5, the V gene TRBV15, with 8 nucleotides matching TRBD2. CDR1 and CDR2 (germline): LNHNV, YYDKDF (reference sequence). The ends lost 7 bases at V and 5 bases at J; junction bases unmatched: 9. This CDR3 comprises 14 residues.

V is TRBV5-1 and J is TRBJ2-7, with 10 bases lining up with TRBD2. The CDR3 covers 17 residues. Trimming cost V 0 bases and J 4 bases; bases outside gene matches: 10. Germline lookup yields CDR1 SGHRS and CDR2 YFSETQ. CDR3 bases: TGCGCCAGCAGCTTGGAACGGCTAGCGGGGGCCCGATACGAGCAGTACTTC. It translates to CASSLERLAGARYEQYF.

The DNA for the CDR3 is TGTGCCAGTCAGGGTACTGAAAAACTGTTTTTT. Its translation: CASQGTEKLFF. J is TRBJ1-4 and V is TRBV19, with D tentatively TRBD1 (5 bases). Germline values: CDR1 LNHDA, CDR2 SQIVND (reference sequence). V shed 8 bases and J shed 7 bases, with 8 bases lying between them. The CDR3 extends over 11 amino acids.

Written as DNA, the CDR3 is TGTGCCAGCAGCCAACGGGGGGACAGGGGACACTACGAGCAGTACTTC. This encodes CASSQRGDRGHYEQYF. The chain has TRBV25-1 and TRBJ2-7, with TRBD1 matching 10 bases. This CDR3 is 16 amino acids long. J lost 3 bases, V lost 6 bases, and 11 bases had no gene match. The germline V gene has CDR1 MGHDK and CDR2 SYGVNS.

The chain recombines TRBV7-7 with TRBJ2-1; TRBD1 matches at 9 bases. Unmatched junction bases numbered 4, after V lost 1 base and J lost 6 bases. This CDR3 spans 15 amino acids. Germline V gene sequence: CDR1 SSHAT, CDR2 FNYEAQ (reference sequence). Here the CDR3 DNA reads TGTGCCAGCAGCTTAGGGACAGGGGAGGGCAATGAGCAGTTCTTC. Protein product: CASSLGTGEGNEQFF. The whole variable domain, remainder taken from reference TRBV7-7 and TRBJ2-1, is GAGVSQSPRYKVTKRGQDVTLRCDPISSHATLYWYQQALGQGPEFLTYFNYEAQPDKSGLPSDRFSAERPEGSISTLTIQRTEQRDSAMYRCASSLGTGEGNEQFFGPGTRLTVL.

The chain carries TRBV7-9 and TRBJ1-3; D uncertain. The CDR3 contains 15 residues. The V end was cut by 1 base, the J end by 0 bases, with 7 bases between. Germline CDR1 SEHNR, CDR2 FQNEAQ (reference sequence). As DNA, the CDR3 is TGTGCCAGCAGCTTAGTGCAGGCCTCTGGAAACACCATATATTTT. It specifies CASSLVQASGNTIYF.

The genes are TRBV10-2 and TRBJ2-3; 7 nucleotides match TRBD2. The V segment lost 6 bases and the J segment 0 bases; nucleotides outside the gene matches: 3. CDR1 and CDR2 (germline): WSHSY, SAAADI. The CDR3 loop spans 14 amino acids. The CDR3 DNA is TGCGCCAGCAGGGAAGCGGGGAGCACAGATACGCAGTATTTT. It translates to CASREAGSTDTQYF.

The gene calls are TRBV10-3 and TRBJ2-5; weak D call: TRBD1 (5 bases). The CDR3 is 13 amino acids. Germline loops: CDR1 ENHRY, CDR2 SYGVKD. Trimming stripped 4 bases from V and 5 bases from J, with 11 bases between. The CDR3 DNA follows: TGTGCCATCAGTGGGCAGGGTTCCGAGACCCAGTACTTC. It is translated as CAISGQGSETQYF.

J is TRBJ1-6 and V is TRBV4-1, with TRBD1 identical over 7 bases. The V gene end was trimmed by 3 bases and the J gene end by 14 bases; junction bases not matched to a gene: 16. CDR3 size: 16 residues. Looked up from germline, CDR1 is MGHRA and CDR2 is YSYEKL. The CDR3 spells CASSQPWGQGGLALHF. The DNA of the CDR3 is TGCGCCAGCAGCCAGCCCTGGGGACAAGGGGGCTTAGCCCTCCACTTT.

A remark on this clone: Distinct nucleotide sequences in the sample also encode this CDR3. The chain links TRBV11-3 to TRBJ2-7; 9 bases match TRBD1. V shed 3 bases, J shed 4 bases, and the junction held 1 base outside the gene matches. CDR1 SGHNT and CDR2 YENEEA come from the germline V gene. This CDR3 is built from 13 residues. CDR3 loop: CASSLTGGYEQYF. The CDR3 DNA is TGTGCCAGCAGCTTGACAGGGGGATACGAGCAGTACTTC.

The chain combines TRBV4-3 with TRBJ2-3; D perhaps matches TRBD2 (6 bases). This CDR3 has 16 residues. The germline gives CDR1 LGHNA, CDR2 YSLEER. V was shortened by 7 bases and J by 6 bases, with 23 bases between the two germline ends. The CDR3 DNA is TGCGCCAGCACCCCAAGTGGAGGGGTTGGAAGTGATACGCAGTATTTT. This gives the protein CASTPSGGVGSDTQYF.

The chain uses TRBV6-6 and TRBJ1-1, with 8 bases that match TRBD1. V shed 5 bases and J 4 bases; nucleotides not matched to a gene: 3. The germline gives CDR1 MNHNY, CDR2 SVGAGI (reference sequence). The CDR3 runs to 13 residues. For the CDR3, the DNA is TGTGCCAGCAGTATCACAGGGGGCACTGAAGCTTTCTTT. It specifies CASSITGGTEAFF.

The CDR3 spells CASSHPDRGPYGYTF. CDR3 DNA: TGTGCCAGCAGCCACCCGGACAGGGGGCCGTATGGCTACACCTTC. This chain links TRBV7-9 with TRBJ1-2, with 11 bases lining up with TRBD1. Germline loops: CDR1 SEHNR, CDR2 FQNEAQ (reference sequence). The V and J ends lost 5 bases and 5 bases, in that order; junction bases with no gene match: 7. The CDR3 contains 15 residues.

The chain carries TRBV9 and TRBJ1-2, with D unclear. Trimming shortened V by 3 bases and J by 0 bases, and 12 bases separated the two germline ends. The CDR3 totals 15 residues. Per germline, CDR1 SGDLS and CDR2 YYNGEE. In DNA form, the CDR3 reads TGTGCCAGCAGCGGGGCTCTTTGGGCTAACTATGGCTACACCTTC. This encodes CASSGALWANYGYTF.

V is TRBV4-3 and J is TRBJ2-7; 8 bases align to TRBD1. Looked up from germline, CDR1 is LGHNA and CDR2 is YSLEER. With 2 bases clipped from V and 4 bases from J, the junction kept 13 bases outside the gene matches. CDR3 length: 17 amino acids. The CDR3 sequence is CASSQTISGQGAYEQYF. The DNA of the CDR3 is TGCGCCAGCAGCCAAACAATCAGCGGTCAGGGGGCTTACGAGCAGTACTTC.

Details on this clone: Its ends do not fully match the called genes, so a read error is possible. The chain uses TRBV11-2 and TRBJ2-7, with D possibly TRBD2 on 6 matching bases. Looked up from germline, CDR1 is SGHAT and CDR2 is FQNNGV. The CDR3 is made up of 10 amino acids. This CDR3 is CASRGGGVDF. The DNA of the CDR3 is TGTGCCAGCAGGGGTGGAGGGGTGGACTTC.

The chain uses TRBV19 and TRBJ1-5; D unclear. The CDR3 extends over 13 amino acids. Germline V gene data show CDR1 as LNHDA and CDR2 as SQIVND (reference sequence). V shed 3 bases and J shed 4 bases, with 7 bases lying between them. CDR3 sequence (DNA): TGTGCCAGTAGTATCCTCCTAAATCAGCCCCAGCATTTT. This gives the protein CASSILLNQPQHF.

The J gene is TRBJ1-2, the V gene TRBV27; weak D call: TRBD1 (6 bases). The germline V and J ends were trimmed by 2 bases and 4 bases, with 8 bases remaining between them. In germline, CDR1 is MNHEY, CDR2 SMNVEV (reference sequence). The CDR3 runs to 13 residues. The CDR3 here is CASSLGGAYGYTF. The CDR3 coding sequence is TGTGCCAGCAGTTTAGGGGGGGCCTATGGCTACACCTTC.

The chain has TRBV11-1 and TRBJ1-3; tentative D call: TRBD1 (5 bases). CDR3 size: 13 residues. Trimming took off 5 bases at V and 8 bases at J, with 13 bases between the two ends. Germline CDR1 is SGHAT and CDR2 is FQDESV (reference sequence). The CDR3 DNA is TGTGCCAGCAGCAGCAGGGTGGAGTACACCATATATTTT. It is translated as CASSSRVEYTIYF.

The V gene is TRBV7-2, the J gene TRBJ2-7; tentative D call: TRBD2 (5 bases). The V gene lost 2 bases and the J gene lost 2 bases, with 10 bases spanning the gap. The CDR3 loop spans 14 amino acids. Germline CDR1 SGHTA, CDR2 FQGNSA. DNA of the CDR3: TGTGCCAGCAGCTTAACGGGGAGTCCCTACGAGCAGTACTTC. Translating it yields CASSLTGSPYEQYF.

The V gene is TRBV15, the J gene TRBJ2-3; TRBD1 aligns across 7 bases. This CDR3 has 15 residues. With V trimmed by 1 base and J by 2 bases, 3 bases remained unmatched. The V gene's germline CDR1 is LNHNV and CDR2 YYDKDF (reference sequence). CDR3 nucleotide sequence: TGTGCCACCAGCAGAGCACAGGGGCCCACAGATACGCAGTATTTT. Its protein is CATSRAQGPTDTQYF. Full variable domain (remainder filled in from reference TRBV15 and TRBJ2-3): DAMVIQNPRYQVTQFGKPVTLSCSQTLNHNVMYWYQQKSSQAPKLLFHYYDKDFNNEADTPDNFQSRRPNTSFCFLDIRSPGLGDTAMYLCATSRAQGPTDTQYFGPGTRLTVL.

The rearrangement joins TRBV2 to TRBJ1-3; 8 positions agree with TRBD1. CDR1 is SNHLY, CDR2 FYNNEI, per germline. The V gene end was trimmed by 5 bases and the J gene end by 0 bases; junction bases not matched to a gene: 3. The CDR3 is made up of 15 amino acids. CDR3 amino acids: CASSSGTGSGNTIYF. The CDR3 DNA is TGTGCCAGCAGTTCTGGGACAGGCTCTGGAAACACCATATATTTT.

For the CDR3, the DNA is TGTGCCAGCAGTTTAAGGCGTGGGACAGGCTTCTATGGCTACACCTTC. Translation: CASSLRRGTGFYGYTF. The chain couples TRBV27 to TRBJ1-2; 8 bases match TRBD1. Germline loops: CDR1 MNHEY, CDR2 SMNVEV (reference sequence). This CDR3 spans 16 amino acids. With V trimmed by 2 bases and J by 4 bases, 9 bases remained unmatched.

V is TRBV5-1 and J is TRBJ2-5; D gene uncertain. Trimming cost V 0 bases and J 0 bases, with 6 bases left between them. The CDR3 is 14 residues long. Germline lookup yields CDR1 SGHRS and CDR2 YFSETQ. CDR3 bases: TGCGCCAGCAGCTTGGGTCCAAACCAAGAGACCCAGTACTTC. This codes for CASSLGPNQETQYF.

The chain employs TRBV7-3 and TRBJ2-3; 7 bases are a match to TRBD2. After removal of 5 bases from V and 1 base from J, the junction contained 3 bases not matched to a gene. The CDR3 covers 14 residues. Germline loops: CDR1 SGHTA, CDR2 FQGTGA. The chain's CDR3 is CASSVRGGTDTQYF. The CDR3 bases are TGTGCCAGCAGCGTCCGGGGGGGCACAGATACGCAGTATTTT. The full variable domain, in which reference TRBV7-3 and TRBJ2-3 provide the parts outside the CDR3, is GAGVSQTPSNKVTEKGKYVELRCDPISGHTALYWYRQSLGQGPEFLIYFQGTGAADDSGLPNDRFFAVRPEGSVSTLKIQRTERGDSAVYLCASSVRGGTDTQYFGPGTRLTVL.

This chain links TRBV7-8 with TRBJ1-4; D perhaps matches TRBD1 (5 bases). Germline loops: CDR1 SGHVS, CDR2 FQNEAQ. The CDR3 has 19 amino acids. Trimming took 2 bases from V and 4 from J, leaving 23 bases between them. Here the CDR3 DNA reads TGTGCCAGCAGCTTAAACAACGAACACCCAGGGCTTATTAATGAAAAACTGTTTTTT. It specifies CASSLNNEHPGLINEKLFF.

The chain recombines TRBV4-2 with TRBJ2-5, with 7 bases lining up with TRBD1. The germline V gene has CDR1 LGHNA and CDR2 YNFKEQ. This CDR3 is built from 14 residues. Trimming cost V 3 bases and J 1 base; bases outside gene matches: 2. The DNA for the CDR3 is TGTGCCAGCAGCCAGGGACAGCTCCAAGAGACCCAGTACTTC. It codes for CASSQGQLQETQYF.

The chain carries TRBV18 and TRBJ2-7; D possibly corresponds to TRBD2 (5 bases). This CDR3 spans 13 amino acids. Germline loops: CDR1 KGHSH, CDR2 LQKENI. Deletions cut 0 bases from V and 5 bases from J, with 8 bases between. DNA of the CDR3: TGTGCCAGCTCACCACCGCCGGGAAACGAGCAGTACTTC. It encodes CASSPPPGNEQYF.

The chain joins TRBV29-1 to TRBJ1-4; no clear D gene. The CDR3 has 12 amino acids. The germline V and J ends were trimmed by 5 bases and 2 bases, with 6 bases remaining between them. In germline, CDR1 is SQVTM, CDR2 ANQGSEA. CDR3 loop: CSVSPTNEKLFF. For the CDR3, the DNA is TGCAGCGTTTCTCCGACTAATGAAAAACTGTTTTTT.

The CDR3 sequence: CAISEMASGGSTDTQYF. CDR3 nucleotides: TGTGCCATCAGTGAGATGGCTAGCGGGGGGAGCACAGATACGCAGTATTTT. This chain connects TRBV10-3 to TRBJ2-3; 11 bases fit TRBD2. CDR1 and CDR2 from the germline V gene are ENHRY and SYGVKD. V dropped 2 bases and J dropped 0; count of bases not matched to a gene: 4. The CDR3 contains 17 residues.

This sequence joins TRBV10-2 and TRBJ1-1; D might be TRBD1 (5 bases). Trimming took 3 bases from V and 4 from J, leaving 9 bases between them. Germline V gene sequence: CDR1 WSHSY, CDR2 SAAADI. CDR3 length equals 13 residues. The CDR3 DNA sequence: TGCGCCAGCAGTGATTCAGGGATCACTGAAGCTTTCTTT. As protein: CASSDSGITEAFF.